This is a list of T cell receptor beta chains from one sample in a study of CD8+ T cells in alopecia areata. Here immunoSEQ multiplex PCR was the method, and the copy in TCRdb shows in-frame clones only, minus some. The repertoire consists of roughly 250,000 clones, with roughly two thirds occurring once and the leading ten covering 0.95% to 1.5%. Source: CD4+ T cells sorted from blood, taken at week 0. The receptors come from a human donor with alopecia areata. Both conserved end residues are part of each CDR3. The D gene is left open where the match is weak. Clone size is given for some rows only: seen once, a few or many times, or a class if the clone is expanded.

clone_size	j_call	cdr3_length	d_call	v_call	cdr3_nt	cdr3_aa
few	TRBJ2-1	13	-	TRBV29-1	TGCAGCGGGCGGGACGGATACTACAATGAGCAGTTCTTC	CSGRDGYYNEQFF
-	TRBJ1-6	15	TRBD1	TRBV30	TGTGCCCAAAATGGGCAGGGGGATAGGAATTCACCCCTCCACTTT	CAQNGQGDRNSPLHF
-	TRBJ2-5	14	-	TRBV11-2	TGTGCCAGCAGCTTCGGGGGAGTGGGGGAGACCCAGTACTTC	CASSFGGVGETQYF
-	TRBJ2-3	15	TRBD1	TRBV9	TGTGCCAGCAGCGTCCGACAGGGCTGGGCAGATACGCAGTATTTT	CASSVRQGWADTQYF
-	TRBJ2-7	12	-	TRBV5-1	TGCGCCAGCAGCCCTGAGAAAAGCGAGAAGTACTTC	CASSPEKSEKYF
-	TRBJ1-1	16	-	TRBV30	TGTGCCTGGATCCCGACAGGTGGGCCCTTCAACACTGAAGCTTTCTTT	CAWIPTGGPFNTEAFF
-	TRBJ2-1	13	-	TRBV5-1	TGCGCCAGCAGCGTGACTAGTCTCGATGAGCAGTTCTTC	CASSVTSLDEQFF
few	TRBJ2-3	12	-	TRBV29-1	TGCAGCTTGGGGGATGGACAGGATACGCAGTATTTT	CSLGDGQDTQYF
-	TRBJ2-5	15	-	TRBV27	TGTGCCAGCAGTCGCGGGACGACTCCCAGGGAGACCCAGTACTTC	CASSRGTTPRETQYF
-	TRBJ2-7	11	-	TRBV29-1	TGCAGCGTTAAGGATAGCATCGAGCAGTACTTC	CSVKDSIEQYF
once	TRBJ1-1	14	-	TRBV13	TGTGCCAGCAGAATACAGGGTCTGAGGACTGAAGCTTTCTTT	CASRIQGLRTEAFF
once	TRBJ2-7	15	-	TRBV9	TGTGCCAGCAGCCTCGAGGACGCGGGGGCGGGGGAGCAGTACTTC	CASSLEDAGAGEQYF
once	TRBJ2-5	13	-	TRBV15	TGTGCCACCAGCAGAGTTTCCCAAGAGACCCAGTACTTC	CATSRVSQETQYF
-	TRBJ1-2	14	TRBD1	TRBV6-1	TGTGCCAGCAGTTTTGGGACAGCTAACTATGGCTACACCTTC	CASSFGTANYGYTF
-	TRBJ2-2	14	-	TRBV6-5	TGTGCCAGCTTGAGGCAACCGAACACCGGGGAGCTGTTTTTT	CASLRQPNTGELFF
-	TRBJ2-3	12	-	TRBV29-1	TGCAGCGTTGGACGGCGCGGAGATACGCAGTATTTT	CSVGRRGDTQYF
-	TRBJ1-6	14	-	TRBV5-1	TGCGCCAGCAGCTTGTCTGTCTATAATTCACCCCTCCACTTT	CASSLSVYNSPLHF
-	TRBJ2-6	15	-	TRBV7-2	TGTGCCAGCAGCTTAGGGCCCGGGGGGGCCAACGTCCTGACTTTC	CASSLGPGGANVLTF
-	TRBJ2-1	14	-	TRBV29-1	TGCAGCGTTGAATGGGGGGGCGACTACAATGAGCAGTTCTTC	CSVEWGGDYNEQFF
few	TRBJ1-1	14	-	TRBV4-2	TGTGCCAGCAGCCCGAGGGTGGGGTTGGCTGAAGCTTTCTTT	CASSPRVGLAEAFF
-	TRBJ2-6	17	TRBD1	TRBV5-6	TGTGCCAGCAGCGACGACAGGGTACGTTCTGGGGCCAACGTCCTGACTTTC	CASSDDRVRSGANVLTF
once	TRBJ2-7	14	TRBD1	TRBV9	TGTGCCAGCGGTTTCCGGGACAGGGGAAGCGAGCAGTACTTC	CASGFRDRGSEQYF
few	TRBJ2-2	14	TRBD2	TRBV4-1	TGCGCCAGCGGGACTAGAGGGGTAACCGGGGAGCTGTTTTTT	CASGTRGVTGELFF
once	TRBJ2-7	12	TRBD1	TRBV30	TGTGCCTGGGGGACAGGTGTGTACGAGCAGTACTTC	CAWGTGVYEQYF
-	TRBJ1-2	11	-	TRBV29-1	TGCAGCGGTTCAGGGGTCTATGGCTACACCTTC	CSGSGVYGYTF
-	TRBJ2-7	15	-	TRBV30	TGTGCCTGGAGTGCCCCTACAGGATTGGCCTACGAGCAGTACTTC	CAWSAPTGLAYEQYF
few	TRBJ2-3	18	TRBD2	TRBV5-6	TGTGCCAGCAGCTTAAGGAGACTAGCGGGGTTGGATACAGATACGCAGTATTTT	CASSLRRLAGLDTDTQYF
-	TRBJ2-7	10	-	TRBV25-1	TGTGCCAGCAGTGGGGGCGAGCAGTACTTC	CASSGGEQYF
-	TRBJ2-7	14	TRBD1	TRBV6-6	TGTGCCAGCAGACGGGACAGAACTACCTACGAGCAGTACTTC	CASRRDRTTYEQYF
-	TRBJ2-7	12	-	TRBV6-5	TGTGCCAGCAGTGAGCAACGCTACGAGCAGTACTTC	CASSEQRYEQYF
few	TRBJ2-5	17	TRBD2	TRBV29-1	TGCAGCGTCCTCGGGACTAGCGGGGGCCAGTACCAAGAGACCCAGTACTTC	CSVLGTSGGQYQETQYF
-	TRBJ1-6	15	-	TRBV30	TGTGCCTGGAGTGTATCGGGGATGGGCTTTTCACCCCTCCACTTT	CAWSVSGMGFSPLHF
-	TRBJ1-6	12	-	TRBV30	TGTGCCTGGAGACAGATTAATTCACCCCTCCACTTT	CAWRQINSPLHF
once	TRBJ1-2	15	-	TRBV9	TGTGCCAGCAGCGTAGAGAGAGTGACGAGCTATGGCTACACCTTC	CASSVERVTSYGYTF
-	TRBJ2-1	18	TRBD2	TRBV10-3	TGTGCCATCAGTGGAAGGACTAGCGGGGGCCCTACCTACAATGAGCAGTTCTTC	CAISGRTSGGPTYNEQFF
-	TRBJ1-2	15	TRBD1	TRBV5-1	TGCGCCAGCAGCTTGGGAGGACAGGGCGGCTATGGCTACACCTTC	CASSLGGQGGYGYTF
-	TRBJ2-7	15	-	TRBV5-6	TGTGCCAGCAGCTTATGGGGCACTCTCTCCTACGAGCAGTACTTC	CASSLWGTLSYEQYF
-	TRBJ1-6	13	-	TRBV30	TGTGCCTGGAGGCCCCCCGGGAATTCACCCCTCCACTTT	CAWRPPGNSPLHF
-	TRBJ2-2	15	TRBD1	TRBV5-1	TGCGCCAGCAGCCTAGGACAGGGTGATACCGGGGAGCTGTTTTTT	CASSLGQGDTGELFF
-	TRBJ2-5	13	-	TRBV5-1	TGCGCCAGCAGCTCCCAGGGGCGGGAGACCCAGTACTTC	CASSSQGRETQYF
-	TRBJ1-4	16	-	TRBV4-1	TGCGCCAGCAGCCAAGGGTGGTCAACAACTAATGAAAAACTGTTTTTT	CASSQGWSTTNEKLFF
-	TRBJ1-2	13	TRBD1	TRBV29-1	TGCAGCGTCGATACAGGGGGCAACTATGGCTACACCTTC	CSVDTGGNYGYTF
-	TRBJ2-6	17	TRBD1	TRBV18	TGTGCCAGCTCACACGACAGGGGACAATCTGGGGCCAACGTCCTGACTTTC	CASSHDRGQSGANVLTF
once	TRBJ1-2	14	-	TRBV25-1	TGTGCCAGCAGTGAATATAGTCAGGACTATGGCTACACCTTC	CASSEYSQDYGYTF
few	TRBJ1-5	15	-	TRBV6-6	TGTGCCAGCAGTTACGGGGGACAAGGAATTCAGCCCCAGCATTTT	CASSYGGQGIQPQHF
-	TRBJ2-1	13	TRBD1	TRBV13	TGTGCCAGCAGCTCCCCAGGGGGCAATGAGCAGTTCTTC	CASSSPGGNEQFF
-	TRBJ2-1	16	-	TRBV7-2	TGTGCCAGCAGCTCTCTGGGGAGCGGCCTGTACAATGAGCAGTTCTTC	CASSSLGSGLYNEQFF
-	TRBJ2-3	15	-	TRBV30	TGTGCCTGGGCGGATTTCAAACAAAATTCAGATACGCAGTATTTT	CAWADFKQNSDTQYF
few	TRBJ1-6	13	TRBD1	TRBV10-3	TGTGCCATCAAAGGGACAGATAATTCACCCCTCCACTTT	CAIKGTDNSPLHF
-	TRBJ1-5	16	-	TRBV30	TGTGCCTGGACGCACTCGTACGGCGGGGGTAGCATGCCCCAGCATTTT	CAWTHSYGGGSMPQHF
-	TRBJ1-2	12	TRBD1	TRBV30	TGTGCCTGGACGGGGACAGGGCTTGGCTACACCTTC	CAWTGTGLGYTF
-	TRBJ1-5	14	TRBD1	TRBV9	TGTGCCAGCAGCCCGGGACAGTCCTATCAGCCCCAGCATTTT	CASSPGQSYQPQHF
-	TRBJ2-2	19	TRBD2	TRBV7-2	TGTGCCAGCAGCCCGATAAGGCTGGCGGGGGGCCTGGGCACCGGGGAGCTGTTTTTT	CASSPIRLAGGLGTGELFF
few	TRBJ1-2	13	-	TRBV30	TGTGCCTGGTTTTCATACAGGGCCGGTGGCTACACCTTC	CAWFSYRAGGYTF
-	TRBJ1-1	13	-	TRBV30	TGTGCCTGGCAATCGACGGGGAACACTGAAGCTTTCTTT	CAWQSTGNTEAFF